Sequencing of this TCR beta chain was carried out in a study of blood T cell repertoires in COVID-19. Produced via immunoSEQ multiplex PCR; TCRdb's table is partial and in-frame only. The sample consists of around 200,000 clones, roughly 89% of them appearing once. Sequenced material: peripheral blood. This sequence originates from a man in his forties with acute or convalescent COVID-19.

The DNA of the CDR3 is TGTGCCAGCAGCTTGGCCGGACTAGGAGAGTTCTTC. Translated, it gives CASSLAGLGEFF. The chain joins TRBV5-4 to TRBJ2-1; 7 positions match TRBD2. V lost 0 bases to trimming and J lost 14 bases; unmatched junction nucleotides: 5. Germline values: CDR1 SGHNT, CDR2 YYREEE (reference sequence). The CDR3 is 12 residues long.